This section outlines one T cell receptor (beta chain) sequence together with its context. No antigen is known for it. These data originate in a study of cytomegalovirus exposure and HLA in healthy donors. Study-level findings and limits: Reportedly, diagnosis of cytomegalovirus status by the classifier showed high specificity and sensitivity. In a later analysis, across HLA loci, associated TCR counts were highest for DRB1, lowest for HLA-C. Earlier analysis looked at TCR beta V segments, and most were productive about 87% or about 30% of the time.

Primers: 60 Vbeta forward and 13 Jbeta reverse. TCRdb's copy holds only in-frame clones and misses some; the assay was immunoSEQ multiplex PCR. Of some 200,000 clones listed, over 75% are singletons. The material sequenced was PBMCs. The sequence derives from a man aged 50 or older in good health and CMV-seronegative.

The CDR3 bases are TGTGCCAGTAGCCTCGTCGGAAAACTGTTTTTT. As protein: CASSLVGKLFF. The rearrangement links TRBV19 to TRBJ1-4, with D uncertain. Looked up from germline, CDR1 is LNHDA and CDR2 is SQIVND (reference sequence). V was shortened by 6 bases and J by 10 bases, with 9 bases between the two germline ends. The CDR3 is made up of 11 amino acids.